This TCR beta chain was observed in a study of T-cell memory formation after mild COVID-19. This clonotype was counted at least ten times. The CDR3 consists of 12 residues. V was cut by 2 bases and J by 10 bases, with 8 bases left in between. TCRdb used MiXCR to reprocess the 5' RACE reads, holding one entry per CDR3 protein. Of 300,000 to 400,000 distinct CDR3 sequences in the sample, roughly 21% were seen once. The chain links TRBV12-3 or TRBV12-4 to TRBJ1-4, with D uncertain. The receptor comes from an adult woman who had mild COVID-19 (a few samples of this study predate the infection). Cell type and time point are not known. The specimen sequenced was PBMCs or a T cell subset sorted from them (not recorded which). The CDR3 DNA follows: TGTGCCAGCAGTTTAAATTCCGGAAAACTGTTTTTT. Amino acids: CASSLNSGKLFF.